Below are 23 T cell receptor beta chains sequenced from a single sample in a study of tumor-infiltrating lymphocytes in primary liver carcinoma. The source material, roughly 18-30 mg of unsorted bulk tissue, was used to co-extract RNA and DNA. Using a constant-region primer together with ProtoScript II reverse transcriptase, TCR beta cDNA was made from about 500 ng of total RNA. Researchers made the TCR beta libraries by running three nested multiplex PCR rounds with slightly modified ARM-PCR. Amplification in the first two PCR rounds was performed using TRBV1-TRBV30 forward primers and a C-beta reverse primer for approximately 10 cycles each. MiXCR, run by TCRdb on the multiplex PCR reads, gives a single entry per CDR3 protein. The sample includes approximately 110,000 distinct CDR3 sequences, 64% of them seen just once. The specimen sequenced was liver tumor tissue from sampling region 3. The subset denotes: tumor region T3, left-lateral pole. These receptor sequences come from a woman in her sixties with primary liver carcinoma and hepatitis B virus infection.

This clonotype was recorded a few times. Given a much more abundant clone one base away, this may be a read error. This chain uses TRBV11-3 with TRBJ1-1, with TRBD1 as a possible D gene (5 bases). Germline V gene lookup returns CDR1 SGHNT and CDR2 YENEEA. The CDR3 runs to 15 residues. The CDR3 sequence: CAGSLGARRYTKAFF. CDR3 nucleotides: TGTGCCGGCAGCTTAGGGGCTCGTCGGTACACTAAAGCTTTCTTT. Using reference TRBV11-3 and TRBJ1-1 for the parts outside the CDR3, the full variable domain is EAGVVQSPRYKIIEKKQPVAFWCNPISGHNTLYWYLQNLGQGPELLIRYENEEAVDDSQLPKDRFSAERLKGVDSTLKIQPAELGDSAVYLCAGSLGARRYTKAFFGQGTRLTVV.

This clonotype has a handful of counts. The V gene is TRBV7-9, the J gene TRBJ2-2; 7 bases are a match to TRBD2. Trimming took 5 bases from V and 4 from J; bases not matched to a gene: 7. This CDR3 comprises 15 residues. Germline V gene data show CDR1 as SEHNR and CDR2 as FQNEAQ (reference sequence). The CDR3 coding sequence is TGTGCCAGCAGCCGGACTAGAGGAGGCACCGGGGAGCTGTTTTTT. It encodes CASSRTRGGTGELFF.

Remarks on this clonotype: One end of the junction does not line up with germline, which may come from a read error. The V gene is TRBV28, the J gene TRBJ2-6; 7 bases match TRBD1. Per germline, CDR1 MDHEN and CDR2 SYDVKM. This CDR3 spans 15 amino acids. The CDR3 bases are TGTGCCAGCAGTTATACAGGGGCTGGGACCAACGTCCTGACTTTC. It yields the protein CASSYTGAGTNVLTF. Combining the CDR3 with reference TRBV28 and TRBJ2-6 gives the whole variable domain DVKVTQSSRYLVKRTGEKVFLECVQDMDHENMFWYRQDPGLGLRLIYFSYDVKMKEKGDIPEGYSVSREKKERFSLILESASTNQTSMYLCASSYTGAGTNVLTFGAGSRLTVL.

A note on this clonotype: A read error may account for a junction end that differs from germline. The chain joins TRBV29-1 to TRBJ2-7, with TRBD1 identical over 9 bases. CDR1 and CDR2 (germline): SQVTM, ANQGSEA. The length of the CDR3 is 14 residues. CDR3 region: CSARRDREGNEQYF. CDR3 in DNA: TGTAGCGCCAGAAGGGACAGGGAGGGCAACGAGCAGTACTTC.

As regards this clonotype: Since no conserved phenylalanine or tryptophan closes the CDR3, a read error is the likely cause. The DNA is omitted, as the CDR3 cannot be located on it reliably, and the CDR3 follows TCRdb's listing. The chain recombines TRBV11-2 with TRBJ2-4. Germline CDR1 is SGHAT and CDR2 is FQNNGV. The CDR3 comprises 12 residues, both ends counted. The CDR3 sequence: CASSLAGNIKYY.

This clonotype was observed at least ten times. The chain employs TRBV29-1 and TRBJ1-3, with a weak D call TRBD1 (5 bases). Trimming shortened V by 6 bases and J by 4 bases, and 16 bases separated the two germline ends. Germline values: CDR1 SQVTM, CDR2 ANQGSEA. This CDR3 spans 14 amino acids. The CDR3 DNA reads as TGCAGCGTGATTCAGGGCCTCTCCGGAAACACCATATATTTT. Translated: CSVIQGLSGNTIYF.

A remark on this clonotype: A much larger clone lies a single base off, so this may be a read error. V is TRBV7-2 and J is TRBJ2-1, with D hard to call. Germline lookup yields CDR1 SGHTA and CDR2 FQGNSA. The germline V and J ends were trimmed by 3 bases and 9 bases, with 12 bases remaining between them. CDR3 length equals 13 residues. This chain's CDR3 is CASSFPKLGEQFF. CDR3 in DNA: TGTGCCAGCAGCTTCCCTAAGCTAGGTGAGCAGTTCTTC.

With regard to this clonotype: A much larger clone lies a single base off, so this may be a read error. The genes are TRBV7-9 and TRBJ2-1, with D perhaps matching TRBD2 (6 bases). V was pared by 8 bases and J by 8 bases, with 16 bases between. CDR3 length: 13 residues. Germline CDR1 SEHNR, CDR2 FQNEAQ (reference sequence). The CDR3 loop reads CASARDFYHEQFF. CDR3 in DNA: TGTGCCAGCGCCCGGGACTTCTATCATGAGCAGTTCTTC. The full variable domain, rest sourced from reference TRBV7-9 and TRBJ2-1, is DTGVSQNPRHKITKRGQNVTFRCDPISEHNRLYWYRQTLGQGPEFLTYFQNEAQLEKSRLLSDRFSAERPKGSFSTLEIQRTEQGDSAMYLCASARDFYHEQFFGPGTRLTVL.

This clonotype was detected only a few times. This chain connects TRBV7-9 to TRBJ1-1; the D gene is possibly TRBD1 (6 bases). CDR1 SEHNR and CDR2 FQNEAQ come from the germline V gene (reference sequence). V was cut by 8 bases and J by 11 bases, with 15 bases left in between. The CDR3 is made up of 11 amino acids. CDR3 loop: CASSIGGQAFF. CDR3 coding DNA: TGTGCCAGCTCCATCGGGGGGCAGGCTTTCTTT.

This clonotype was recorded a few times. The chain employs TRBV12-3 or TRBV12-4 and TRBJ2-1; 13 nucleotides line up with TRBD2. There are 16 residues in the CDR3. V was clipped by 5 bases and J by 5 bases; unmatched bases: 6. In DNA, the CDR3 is TGTGCCAGCAGTCTCCGGACTAGCGGGAGCCACAATGAGCAGTTCTTC. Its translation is CASSLRTSGSHNEQFF.

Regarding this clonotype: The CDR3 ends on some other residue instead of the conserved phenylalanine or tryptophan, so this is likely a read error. For the CDR3, the DNA is TGCGCCAGCGGCCCCGACAGGATAAAGAATGAAAAACTGTTTCTT. The encoded protein is CASGPDRIKNEKLFL. The chain carries TRBV4-1 and TRBJ1-4, with D possibly TRBD1 on 6 matching bases. This CDR3 has 15 amino acids. Trimming cost V 8 bases and J 5 bases, with 18 bases left between them. CDR1 and CDR2 (germline): MGHRA, YSYEKL.

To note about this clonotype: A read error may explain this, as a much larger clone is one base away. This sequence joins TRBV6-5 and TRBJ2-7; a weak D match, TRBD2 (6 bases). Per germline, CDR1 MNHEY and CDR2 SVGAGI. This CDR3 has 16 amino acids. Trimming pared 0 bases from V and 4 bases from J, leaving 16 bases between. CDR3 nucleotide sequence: TGTGCCAGCAGTTACTCCATATTCGGGAGTGGGTACGAGCAGTACTTC. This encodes CASSYSIFGSGYEQYF.

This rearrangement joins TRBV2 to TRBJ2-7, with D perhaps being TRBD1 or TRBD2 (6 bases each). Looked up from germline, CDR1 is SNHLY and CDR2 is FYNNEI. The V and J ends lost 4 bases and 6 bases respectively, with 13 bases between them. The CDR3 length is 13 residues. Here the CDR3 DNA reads TGTGCCAGCAGTGGGGGGGCACGCTGCGAGCAGTACTTC. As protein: CASSGGARCEQYF.

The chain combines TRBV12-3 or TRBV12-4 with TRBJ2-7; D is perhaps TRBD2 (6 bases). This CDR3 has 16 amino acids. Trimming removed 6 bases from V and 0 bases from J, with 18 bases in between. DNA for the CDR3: TGTGCCAGCAGCTGGACTACTAACCTAACCTCCTACGAGCAGTACTTC. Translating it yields CASSWTTNLTSYEQYF.

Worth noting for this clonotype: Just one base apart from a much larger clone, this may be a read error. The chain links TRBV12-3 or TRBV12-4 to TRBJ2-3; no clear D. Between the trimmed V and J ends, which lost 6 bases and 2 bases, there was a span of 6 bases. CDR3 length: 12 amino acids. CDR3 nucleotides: TGTGCCAGCAGATCCGACACAGATACGCAGTATTTT. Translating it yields CASRSDTDTQYF.

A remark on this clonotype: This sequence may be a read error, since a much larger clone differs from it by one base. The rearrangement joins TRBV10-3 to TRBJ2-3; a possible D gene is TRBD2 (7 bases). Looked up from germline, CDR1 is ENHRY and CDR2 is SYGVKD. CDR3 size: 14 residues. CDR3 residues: CAINRGGSTDRQYF. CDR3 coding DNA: TGTGCCATCAATAGGGGGGGGAGCACAGATAGGCAGTATTTT.

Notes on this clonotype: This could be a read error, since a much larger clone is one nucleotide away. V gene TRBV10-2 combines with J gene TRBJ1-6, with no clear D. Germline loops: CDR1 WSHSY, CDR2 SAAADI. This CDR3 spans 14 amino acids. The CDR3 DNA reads TGCGCCAGCAAACCGGACGGGAGAAATTCACTCCTCCACTTT. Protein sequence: CASKPDGRNSLLHF.

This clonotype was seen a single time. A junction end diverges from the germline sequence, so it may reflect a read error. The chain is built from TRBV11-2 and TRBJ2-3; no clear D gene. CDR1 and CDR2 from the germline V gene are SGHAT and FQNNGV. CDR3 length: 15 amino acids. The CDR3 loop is CASSTRPSPTDKHHF. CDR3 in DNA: TGTGCCAGCAGCACTCGTCCTTCCCCCACAGATAAGCACCATTTT.

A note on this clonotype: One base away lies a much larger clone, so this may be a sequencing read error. CDR3 sequence (DNA): TGTGCCATCAGTGAAAGTGGGGACGACCAGCCCCAGCATTTT. Translation gives CAISESGDDQPQHF. The genes are TRBV10-3 and TRBJ1-5; the D gene is possibly TRBD1 (5 bases). This CDR3 is 14 amino acids long. Germline V gene data show CDR1 as ENHRY and CDR2 as SYGVKD. V was cut by 3 bases and J by 7 bases, with 13 bases left in between.

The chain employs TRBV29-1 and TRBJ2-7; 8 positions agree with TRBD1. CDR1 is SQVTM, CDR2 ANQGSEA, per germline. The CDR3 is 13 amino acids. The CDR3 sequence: CSASQGVTYEQYF. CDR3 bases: TGCAGTGCCTCACAGGGGGTAACCTACGAGCAGTACTTC.

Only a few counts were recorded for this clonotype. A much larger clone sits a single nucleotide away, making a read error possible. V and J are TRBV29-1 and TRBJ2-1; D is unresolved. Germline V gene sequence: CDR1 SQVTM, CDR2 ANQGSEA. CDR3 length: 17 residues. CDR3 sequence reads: CSSYIPSKKSSYNGQFF. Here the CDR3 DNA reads TGCAGCTCTTATATTCCCTCTAAAAAGAGTTCCTACAATGGGCAGTTCTTC.

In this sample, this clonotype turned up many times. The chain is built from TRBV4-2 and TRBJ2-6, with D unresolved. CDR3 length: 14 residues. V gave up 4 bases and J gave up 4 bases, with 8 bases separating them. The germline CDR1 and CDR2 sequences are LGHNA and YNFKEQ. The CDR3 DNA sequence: TGTGCCAGCAGCCCAATACAAGGGGCCAACGTCCTGACTTTC. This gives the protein CASSPIQGANVLTF.

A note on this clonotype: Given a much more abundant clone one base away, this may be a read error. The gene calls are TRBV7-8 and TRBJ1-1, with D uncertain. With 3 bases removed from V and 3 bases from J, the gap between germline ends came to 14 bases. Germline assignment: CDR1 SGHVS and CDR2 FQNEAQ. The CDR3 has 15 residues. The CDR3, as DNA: TGTGCCAGCAGCTTTGGGCCCCACTCGGACACTGAAGCTTTCTTT. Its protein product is CASSFGPHSDTEAFF. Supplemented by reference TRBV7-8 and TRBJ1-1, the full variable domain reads GAGVSQSPRYKVAKRGQDVALRCDPISGHVSLFWYQQALGQGPEFLTYFQNEAQLDKSGLPSDRFFAERPEGSVSTLKIQRTQQEDSAVYLCASSFGPHSDTEAFFGQGTRLTVV.